This is a list of T cell receptor beta chains from one sample in a study of T cell changes during pregnancy in multiple sclerosis. Sequencing used immunoSEQ multiplex PCR; TCRdb keeps in-frame clones, though not all of them. Of tens of thousands of clones listed, 91% are singletons. The material was peripheral blood, obtained after pregnancy. These receptor sequences come from a female donor in good health, enrolled as a control in a pregnancy study. The CDR3 runs from the conserved cysteine through the conserved F or W. The order of the fields is clone size, V gene, D gene, J gene, CDR3 length, CDR3 protein, CDR3 DNA. The D gene is left open where the match is weak. Only some rows state a clone size, as once, few, many or a class for expanded clones.

clone_size: NA
v_call: TRBV2
d_call: NA
j_call: TRBJ1-1
cdr3_length: 14
cdr3_aa: CASSDVISGGNSFF
cdr3_nt: TGTGCCAGCAGTGATGTTATTTCTGGGGGGAATTCTTTCTTT

clone_size: NA
v_call: TRBV11-2
d_call: TRBD1
j_call: TRBJ1-5
cdr3_length: 16
cdr3_aa: CASSLGTGGLGQPQHF
cdr3_nt: TGTGCCAGCAGCTTAGGGACAGGGGGCCTGGGGCAGCCCCAGCATTTT

clone_size: NA
v_call: TRBV29-1
d_call: TRBD1
j_call: TRBJ1-1
cdr3_length: 15
cdr3_aa: CSVLRTTGGNTEAFF
cdr3_nt: TGCAGCGTCTTAAGGACGACAGGGGGAAACACTGAAGCTTTCTTT

clone_size: NA
v_call: TRBV15
d_call: TRBD1
j_call: TRBJ1-5
cdr3_length: 14
cdr3_aa: CATSSDRANQPQHF
cdr3_nt: TGTGCCACCAGCAGTGACAGGGCCAATCAGCCCCAGCATTTT

clone_size: NA
v_call: TRBV28
d_call: TRBD1
j_call: TRBJ1-1
cdr3_length: 15
cdr3_aa: CASRGADRVGTEAFF
cdr3_nt: TGTGCCAGCAGGGGAGCGGACAGGGTAGGCACTGAAGCTTTCTTT

clone_size: NA
v_call: TRBV5-1
d_call: NA
j_call: TRBJ1-4
cdr3_length: 13
cdr3_aa: CASSLETAEKLFF
cdr3_nt: TGCGCCAGCAGCTTGGAGACAGCTGAAAAACTGTTTTTT

clone_size: NA
v_call: TRBV19
d_call: NA
j_call: TRBJ1-5
cdr3_length: 14
cdr3_aa: CASSYQGWNQPQHF
cdr3_nt: TGTGCCAGTAGTTATCAGGGGTGGAATCAGCCCCAGCATTTT

clone_size: once
v_call: TRBV2
d_call: NA
j_call: TRBJ2-7
cdr3_length: 15
cdr3_aa: CASSGRVLSSYEQYF
cdr3_nt: TGTGCCAGCAGTGGCCGGGTCCTCAGTTCCTACGAGCAGTACTTC

clone_size: NA
v_call: TRBV5-1
d_call: TRBD1
j_call: TRBJ2-2
cdr3_length: 14
cdr3_aa: CASSLWTGKGELFF
cdr3_nt: TGCGCCAGCAGCTTGTGGACAGGGAAGGGGGAGCTGTTTTTT

clone_size: NA
v_call: TRBV7-8
d_call: TRBD1
j_call: TRBJ1-1
cdr3_length: 16
cdr3_aa: CASSSRTGPVNTEAFF
cdr3_nt: TGTGCCAGCAGCTCCCGGACAGGGCCCGTGAACACTGAAGCTTTCTTT

clone_size: NA
v_call: TRBV7-9
d_call: NA
j_call: TRBJ1-2
cdr3_length: 13
cdr3_aa: CASSDSFNYGYTF
cdr3_nt: TGTGCCAGCAGCGATAGTTTCAACTATGGCTACACCTTC

clone_size: once
v_call: TRBV5-1
d_call: NA
j_call: TRBJ2-7
cdr3_length: 16
cdr3_aa: CASSLSDGSISYEQYF
cdr3_nt: TGCGCCAGCAGCTTGTCGGACGGGAGTATCTCCTACGAGCAGTACTTC

clone_size: NA
v_call: TRBV4-1
d_call: NA
j_call: TRBJ1-6
cdr3_length: 16
cdr3_aa: CASSQEEADRNSPLHF
cdr3_nt: TGCGCCAGCAGCCAAGAAGAAGCCGATAGAAATTCACCCCTCCACTTT

clone_size: NA
v_call: TRBV27
d_call: TRBD2
j_call: TRBJ2-7
cdr3_length: 17
cdr3_aa: CASSFTGTSGRISEQYF
cdr3_nt: TGTGCCAGCAGTTTCACCGGGACTAGCGGGAGGATCAGCGAGCAGTACTTC

clone_size: NA
v_call: TRBV19
d_call: NA
j_call: TRBJ1-5
cdr3_length: 12
cdr3_aa: CASSPRGQPQHF
cdr3_nt: TGTGCCAGTAGCCCCCGGGGTCAGCCCCAGCATTTT

clone_size: NA
v_call: TRBV14
d_call: NA
j_call: TRBJ2-5
cdr3_length: 16
cdr3_aa: CASSQREGYPQETQYF
cdr3_nt: TGTGCCAGCAGTCAAAGAGAGGGCTACCCTCAAGAGACCCAGTACTTC

clone_size: NA
v_call: TRBV6-4
d_call: NA
j_call: TRBJ2-2
cdr3_length: 14
cdr3_aa: CASSQGTDTGELFF
cdr3_nt: TGTGCCAGCAGTCAGGGGACGGACACCGGGGAGCTGTTTTTT

clone_size: NA
v_call: TRBV19
d_call: NA
j_call: TRBJ1-4
cdr3_length: 16
cdr3_aa: CASTGRGMATNEKLFF
cdr3_nt: TGTGCCAGTACCGGCCGGGGGATGGCCACTAATGAAAAACTGTTTTTT

clone_size: NA
v_call: TRBV19
d_call: TRBD1
j_call: TRBJ1-2
cdr3_length: 13
cdr3_aa: CASTVGQFLDYTF
cdr3_nt: TGTGCCAGTACGGTGGGACAGTTCCTGGACTACACCTTC

clone_size: NA
v_call: TRBV19
d_call: NA
j_call: TRBJ1-4
cdr3_length: 15
cdr3_aa: CASSIGGRSNEKLFF
cdr3_nt: TGTGCCAGTAGTATAGGGGGCCGGAGTAATGAAAAACTGTTTTTT

clone_size: NA
v_call: TRBV6-5
d_call: NA
j_call: TRBJ2-3
cdr3_length: 14
cdr3_aa: CASRGGAFTDTQYF
cdr3_nt: TGTGCCAGCAGGGGGGGGGCATTCACAGATACGCAGTATTTT

clone_size: NA
v_call: TRBV4-3
d_call: NA
j_call: TRBJ1-1
cdr3_length: 16
cdr3_aa: CASSQGSRGLDTEAFF
cdr3_nt: TGCGCCAGCAGCCAAGGGAGTAGGGGCTTGGACACTGAAGCTTTCTTT

clone_size: NA
v_call: TRBV15
d_call: NA
j_call: TRBJ2-7
cdr3_length: 16
cdr3_aa: CATSSPGGSGSYEQYF
cdr3_nt: TGTGCCACCAGCAGCCCCGGAGGTAGCGGCTCCTACGAGCAGTACTTC

clone_size: NA
v_call: TRBV11-2
d_call: NA
j_call: TRBJ1-2
cdr3_length: 13
cdr3_aa: CASSLDPSYGYTF
cdr3_nt: TGTGCCAGCAGCTTAGATCCCTCTTATGGCTACACCTTC

clone_size: NA
v_call: TRBV28
d_call: NA
j_call: TRBJ1-2
cdr3_length: 15
cdr3_aa: CASSSVGQINYGYTF
cdr3_nt: TGTGCCAGCAGTTCCGTTGGACAAATTAACTATGGCTACACCTTC

clone_size: NA
v_call: TRBV19
d_call: NA
j_call: TRBJ2-7
cdr3_length: 13
cdr3_aa: CASRDSDHYEQYF
cdr3_nt: TGTGCCAGTAGGGACAGCGACCACTACGAGCAGTACTTC

clone_size: once
v_call: TRBV6-5
d_call: NA
j_call: TRBJ1-2
cdr3_length: 14
cdr3_aa: CASSAREQNYGYTF
cdr3_nt: TGTGCCAGCAGTGCCCGGGAACAGAACTATGGCTACACCTTC

clone_size: NA
v_call: TRBV11-3
d_call: NA
j_call: TRBJ2-7
cdr3_length: 14
cdr3_aa: CASSLGGPSYEQYF
cdr3_nt: TGTGCCAGCAGCTTAGGCGGTCCCTCCTACGAGCAGTACTTC

clone_size: few
v_call: TRBV4-3
d_call: NA
j_call: TRBJ1-5
cdr3_length: 15
cdr3_aa: CASSQDLAAYQPQHF
cdr3_nt: TGCGCCAGCAGCCAAGATCTGGCGGCTTATCAGCCCCAGCATTTT

clone_size: NA
v_call: TRBV18
d_call: TRBD1
j_call: TRBJ1-5
cdr3_length: 15
cdr3_aa: CASSAGTGGGQPQHF
cdr3_nt: TGTGCCAGCTCAGCCGGGACAGGGGGAGGTCAGCCCCAGCATTTT

clone_size: NA
v_call: TRBV27
d_call: TRBD1
j_call: TRBJ1-1
cdr3_length: 15
cdr3_aa: CASSLGYEGAAEAFF
cdr3_nt: TGTGCCAGCAGTTTAGGTTATGAGGGGGCCGCTGAAGCTTTCTTT

clone_size: NA
v_call: TRBV2
d_call: TRBD1
j_call: TRBJ2-2
cdr3_length: 14
cdr3_aa: CASNRQGGTGELFF
cdr3_nt: TGTGCCAGCAACAGACAGGGGGGAACCGGGGAGCTGTTTTTT

clone_size: once
v_call: TRBV11-3
d_call: NA
j_call: TRBJ2-5
cdr3_length: 13
cdr3_aa: CASSFSGKETQYF
cdr3_nt: TGTGCCAGCAGCTTTAGCGGAAAAGAGACCCAGTACTTC

clone_size: NA
v_call: TRBV19
d_call: NA
j_call: TRBJ1-5
cdr3_length: 13
cdr3_aa: CASSIRGGQPQHF
cdr3_nt: TGTGCCAGTAGTATTCGGGGGGGTCAGCCCCAGCATTTT

clone_size: NA
v_call: TRBV15
d_call: TRBD1
j_call: TRBJ2-3
cdr3_length: 15
cdr3_aa: CATSRVGTGGDTQYF
cdr3_nt: TGTGCCACCAGCAGAGTAGGGACAGGGGGAGATACGCAGTATTTT

clone_size: NA
v_call: TRBV4-2
d_call: NA
j_call: TRBJ1-5
cdr3_length: 14
cdr3_aa: CASSPQGPNQPQHF
cdr3_nt: TGTGCCAGCAGCCCGCAGGGCCCTAATCAGCCCCAGCATTTT

clone_size: NA
v_call: TRBV9
d_call: NA
j_call: TRBJ1-2
cdr3_length: 12
cdr3_aa: CASSVDRSGYTF
cdr3_nt: TGTGCCAGCAGCGTAGACAGGTCGGGCTACACCTTC

clone_size: NA
v_call: TRBV6-6
d_call: TRBD1
j_call: TRBJ2-7
cdr3_length: 15
cdr3_aa: CASSKATGGGYEQYF
cdr3_nt: TGTGCCAGCAGTAAGGCGACAGGGGGCGGTTACGAGCAGTACTTC

clone_size: NA
v_call: TRBV28
d_call: NA
j_call: TRBJ1-1
cdr3_length: 13
cdr3_aa: CASSWTANTEAFF
cdr3_nt: TGTGCCAGCAGTTGGACAGCGAACACTGAAGCTTTCTTT

clone_size: NA
v_call: TRBV18
d_call: NA
j_call: TRBJ1-1
cdr3_length: 15
cdr3_aa: CASSLRQVGNTEAFF
cdr3_nt: TGTGCCAGCTCACTTAGACAGGTTGGGAACACTGAAGCTTTCTTT

clone_size: NA
v_call: TRBV7-2
d_call: NA
j_call: TRBJ1-1
cdr3_length: 14
cdr3_aa: CASSFGRGSTEAFF
cdr3_nt: TGTGCCAGCAGCTTCGGGAGGGGATCCACTGAAGCTTTCTTT

clone_size: few
v_call: TRBV4-2
d_call: TRBD1
j_call: TRBJ2-4
cdr3_length: 14
cdr3_aa: CASSQETGVDIQYF
cdr3_nt: TGTGCCAGCAGCCAAGAGACAGGGGTAGACATTCAGTACTTC

clone_size: NA
v_call: TRBV5-1
d_call: NA
j_call: TRBJ2-1
cdr3_length: 13
cdr3_aa: CASSFGFSNEQFF
cdr3_nt: TGCGCCAGCAGCTTCGGGTTCTCCAATGAGCAGTTCTTC

clone_size: NA
v_call: TRBV6-5
d_call: NA
j_call: TRBJ1-2
cdr3_length: 15
cdr3_aa: CASSYSIQAHYGYTF
cdr3_nt: TGTGCCAGCAGTTACTCGATACAGGCACACTATGGCTACACCTTC

clone_size: NA
v_call: TRBV5-1
d_call: NA
j_call: TRBJ2-5
cdr3_length: 12
cdr3_aa: CACGGTVETQYF
cdr3_nt: TGCGCCTGCGGGGGGACAGTAGAGACCCAGTACTTC

clone_size: NA
v_call: TRBV11-2
d_call: NA
j_call: TRBJ1-2
cdr3_length: 14
cdr3_aa: CASSFVTQDYGYTF
cdr3_nt: TGTGCCAGCAGCTTTGTGACCCAGGACTATGGCTACACCTTC

clone_size: NA
v_call: TRBV5-1
d_call: TRBD1
j_call: TRBJ1-4
cdr3_length: 16
cdr3_aa: CASSLRYSGGNEKLFF
cdr3_nt: TGCGCCAGCAGCTTGAGATATTCAGGGGGCAATGAAAAACTGTTTTTT

clone_size: NA
v_call: TRBV27
d_call: TRBD1
j_call: TRBJ1-4
cdr3_length: 17
cdr3_aa: CASSLLGQVATNEKLFF
cdr3_nt: TGTGCCAGCAGTCTCCTTGGACAGGTTGCAACTAATGAAAAACTGTTTTTT

clone_size: NA
v_call: TRBV5-6
d_call: NA
j_call: TRBJ1-1
cdr3_length: 14
cdr3_aa: CASSKRAPSTEAFF
cdr3_nt: TGTGCCAGCAGCAAGCGGGCCCCTAGCACTGAAGCTTTCTTT

clone_size: NA
v_call: TRBV30
d_call: NA
j_call: TRBJ1-3
cdr3_length: 13
cdr3_aa: CAWKQGAGNTIYF
cdr3_nt: TGTGCCTGGAAACAGGGCGCTGGAAACACCATATATTTT

clone_size: NA
v_call: TRBV25-1
d_call: NA
j_call: TRBJ1-6
cdr3_length: 15
cdr3_aa: CASRPGKGVGSPLHF
cdr3_nt: TGTGCCAGCAGACCGGGGAAGGGGGTAGGGTCACCCCTCCACTTT

clone_size: NA
v_call: TRBV5-1
d_call: NA
j_call: TRBJ2-5
cdr3_length: 15
cdr3_aa: CASSPGDVLAETQYF
cdr3_nt: TGCGCCAGCAGCCCTGGCGATGTTCTAGCAGAGACCCAGTACTTC

clone_size: NA
v_call: TRBV10-1
d_call: TRBD2
j_call: TRBJ2-7
cdr3_length: 17
cdr3_aa: CASRAPDSGIRSYEQYF
cdr3_nt: TGCGCCAGCAGGGCACCAGACAGCGGGATCCGTTCCTACGAGCAGTACTTC

clone_size: NA
v_call: TRBV27
d_call: NA
j_call: TRBJ1-1
cdr3_length: 14
cdr3_aa: CASSLRTANTEAFF
cdr3_nt: TGTGCCAGCAGTCTGAGGACAGCGAACACTGAAGCTTTCTTT